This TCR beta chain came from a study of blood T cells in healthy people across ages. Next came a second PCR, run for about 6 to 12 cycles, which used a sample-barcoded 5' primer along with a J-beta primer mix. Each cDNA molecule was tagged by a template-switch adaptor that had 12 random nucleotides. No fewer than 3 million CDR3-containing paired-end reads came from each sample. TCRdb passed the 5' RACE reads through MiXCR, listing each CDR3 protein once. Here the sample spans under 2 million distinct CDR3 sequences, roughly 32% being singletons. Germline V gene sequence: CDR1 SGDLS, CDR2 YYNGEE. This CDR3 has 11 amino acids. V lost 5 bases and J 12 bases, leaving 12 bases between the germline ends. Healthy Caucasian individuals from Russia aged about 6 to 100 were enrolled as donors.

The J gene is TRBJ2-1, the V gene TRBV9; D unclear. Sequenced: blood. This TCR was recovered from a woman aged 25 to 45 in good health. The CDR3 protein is CASSPGSVQFF. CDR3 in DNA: TGTGCCAGCAGTCCAGGCAGTGTGCAGTTCTTC.